This T cell receptor beta chain was captured in a study of T cells in Graves' hyperthyroidism and ophthalmopathy. Study results and caveats: Through a model of 13 V-J features, ophthalmopathy was separated from stable hyperthyroidism. In the blood, most expanded thyroid clonotypes above 0.001 appeared as well. Ophthalmopathy, which appeared later, was predicted by the model a median about 5.9 months before onset.

Patients with uncontrolled infections, other autoimmune diseases, pregnancy or lactation were excluded. V lost 7 bases and J lost 5; bases outside the gene matches: 12. Looked up from germline, CDR1 is SGHRS and CDR2 is YFSETQ. This CDR3 is built from 15 residues. With respect to this clonotype: The antigen is not known.

RNA transcripts yielded amplified TCR beta CDR3 regions. HTBI primers were the set used in a first-round RT-PCR of the TCR CDR3. TCRdb redid the calling of the multiplex PCR reads with MiXCR, one entry per CDR3 protein. The sample lists a few hundred thousand distinct CDR3 sequences; around 25% were seen once. This chain connects TRBV5-1 to TRBJ2-3; 8 bases align to TRBD1. Sequencing input: blood. This clonotype was obtained from a man aged 45-65 years with Graves' hyperthyroidism. The CDR3 loop reads CASEPRGLSGDTQYF. CDR3 DNA: TGCGCCAGCGAGCCCAGGGGGCTCTCCGGAGATACGCAGTATTTT.